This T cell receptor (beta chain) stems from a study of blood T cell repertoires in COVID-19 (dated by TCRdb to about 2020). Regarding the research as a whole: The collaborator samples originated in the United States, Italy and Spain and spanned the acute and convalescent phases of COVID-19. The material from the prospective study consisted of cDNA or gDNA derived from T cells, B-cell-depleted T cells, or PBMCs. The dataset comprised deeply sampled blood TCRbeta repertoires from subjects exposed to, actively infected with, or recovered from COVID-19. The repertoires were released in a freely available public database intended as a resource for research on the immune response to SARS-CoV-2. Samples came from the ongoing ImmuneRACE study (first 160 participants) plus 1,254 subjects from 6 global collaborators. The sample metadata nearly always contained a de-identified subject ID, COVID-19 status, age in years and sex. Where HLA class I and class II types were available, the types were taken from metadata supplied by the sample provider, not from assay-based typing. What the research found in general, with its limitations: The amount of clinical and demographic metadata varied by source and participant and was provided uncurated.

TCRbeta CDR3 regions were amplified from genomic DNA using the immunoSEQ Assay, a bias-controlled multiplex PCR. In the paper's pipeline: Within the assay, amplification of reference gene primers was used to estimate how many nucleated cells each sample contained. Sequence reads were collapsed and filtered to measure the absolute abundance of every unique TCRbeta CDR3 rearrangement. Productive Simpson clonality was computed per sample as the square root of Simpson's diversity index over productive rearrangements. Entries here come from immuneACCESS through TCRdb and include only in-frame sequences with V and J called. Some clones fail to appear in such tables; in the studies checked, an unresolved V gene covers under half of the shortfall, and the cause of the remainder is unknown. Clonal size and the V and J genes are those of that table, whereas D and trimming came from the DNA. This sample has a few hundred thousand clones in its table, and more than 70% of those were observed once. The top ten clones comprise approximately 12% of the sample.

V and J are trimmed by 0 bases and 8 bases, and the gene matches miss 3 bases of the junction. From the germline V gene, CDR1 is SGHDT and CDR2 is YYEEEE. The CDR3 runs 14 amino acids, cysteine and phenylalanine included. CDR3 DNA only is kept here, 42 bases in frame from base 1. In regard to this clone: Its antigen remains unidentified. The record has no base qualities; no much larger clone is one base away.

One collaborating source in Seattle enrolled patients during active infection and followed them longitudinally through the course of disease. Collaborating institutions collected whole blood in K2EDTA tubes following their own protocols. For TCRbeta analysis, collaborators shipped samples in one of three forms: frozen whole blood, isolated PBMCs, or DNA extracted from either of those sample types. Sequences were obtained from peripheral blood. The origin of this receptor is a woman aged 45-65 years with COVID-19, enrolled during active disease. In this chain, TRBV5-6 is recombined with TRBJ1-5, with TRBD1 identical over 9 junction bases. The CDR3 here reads CASSLGQGGEPQHF. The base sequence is TGTGCCAGCAGCTTGGGACAGGGGGGGGAGCCCCAGCATTTT.